The table lists the clone carrying this T cell receptor beta chain with many counts. Its cognate antigen is unknown. The time point here: sample taken at primary tumor resection. Unsorted samples of tumor, nontumor lung or frozen PBMC had their whole RNA sequenced. Patients with untreated early-stage non-small cell lung cancer, numbering roughly 69, were the donors. Unmatched junction bases numbered 7, after V lost 5 bases and J lost 13 bases. Per the germline V gene, CDR1 is SGHVS and CDR2 is FQNEAQ. CDR3 length equals 11 residues. The sample originates from a study of spatial heterogeneity in lung cancer. Study-level findings and limits: Ubiquitous expanded tumor TCRs were seen in blood more at resection than at follow-up.

Each TCR cDNA molecule carried a unique molecular identifier. A single record per CDR3 protein comes from TCRdb applying MiXCR to the 5' RACE reads. The sample comprises 40,000 to 45,000 distinct CDR3 sequences, 6.5% to 8.5% of which are singletons, and roughly two fifths rests with the top ten. Here the sequenced sample was PBMCs, taken at surgery. This receptor was obtained from a female donor with early-stage non-small cell lung cancer. The rearrangement joins TRBV7-8 to TRBJ1-2; 7 nucleotides line up with TRBD1. The CDR3 reads CASSTDRVRTF. CDR3 nucleotide sequence: TGTGCCAGCAGCACCGACAGGGTGCGCACCTTC.